Below, one T cell receptor (beta chain) is given with its context. Original analysis: The assay estimated nucleated cells by amplifying reference gene primers. Assay used: immunoSEQ multiplex PCR; TCRdb lists only in-frame clones, some missing. V, J and clone size reflect that table, while D and trimming were determined from the DNA. The sample consists of 290,000 or so clones, roughly 90% of them appearing once. The CDR3 runs 14 residues. The J segment lost 9 bases and the V segment lost 5 bases, leaving 10 bases of the junction unmatched. From germline, CDR1 is MDHEN and CDR2 SYDVKM. This sample stems from a study of blood T cell repertoires in COVID-19. Study overall: The United States, Italy and Spain supplied acute and convalescent COVID-19 samples.

The sequence came from a woman in her late teens or twenties with acute COVID-19. The sample was PBMCs or T cells enriched from blood (not recorded which). The J gene is TRBJ1-5, the V gene TRBV28; 7 nucleotides match TRBD1. The CDR3 loop reads CASSRTGPGRPQHF. The CDR3 nucleotides are TGTGCCAGCAGTCGGACAGGCCCGGGCCGGCCCCAGCATTTT.